One sample yielded the 30 T cell receptor beta chains listed below, sequenced in a study of blood T cell repertoires in COVID-19. Using immunoSEQ multiplex PCR, the repertoire was profiled, and TCRdb retains in-frame clones only, with some absent. This sample has approximately 250,000 clones, with 86% found just once. The sample was peripheral blood. The origin of the receptors is a man aged 25 to 45 with active or convalescent COVID-19.

This clone showed up just once. The rearrangement uses TRBV27 and TRBJ1-5; weak D call: TRBD1 (6 bases). Germline V lookup: CDR1 MNHEY, CDR2 SMNVEV (reference sequence). The V and J ends lost 2 bases and 4 bases respectively, with 12 bases between them. This CDR3 has 15 residues. The CDR3 DNA reads TGTGCCAGCAGTTTAGCAGGGGTGACAAATCAGCCCCAGCATTTT. Translated: CASSLAGVTNQPQHF.

The chain couples TRBV6-5 to TRBJ1-1, with D perhaps TRBD1 (5 bases). The length of the CDR3 is 14 residues. Germline lookup yields CDR1 MNHEY and CDR2 SVGAGI. V dropped 6 bases and J dropped 1 base, with 12 bases sitting between them. CDR3 nucleotide sequence: TGTGCCAGCAGAGACAGTTTCGGGAACACTGAAGCTTTCTTT. It yields the protein CASRDSFGNTEAFF.

This clone was seen more than once but under ten times. This sequence joins TRBV30 and TRBJ1-5; no reliable D call. The CDR3 extends over 13 amino acids. V was pared by 1 base and J by 0 bases, with 4 bases between. Per germline, CDR1 GTSNPN and CDR2 SVGIG (reference sequence). CDR3 amino acids: CAWSEHSNQPQHF. As DNA, the CDR3 is TGTGCCTGGAGTGAGCATAGCAATCAGCCCCAGCATTTT.

V is TRBV6-6 and J is TRBJ1-1; D may be TRBD1 (6 bases). In germline, CDR1 is MNHNY, CDR2 SVGAGI (reference sequence). This CDR3 contains 14 residues. Trimming removed 4 bases from V and 6 bases from J, with 15 bases in between. As DNA, the CDR3 is TGTGCCAGCAGTTTACAGGGACGAGGGCCTGAAGCTTTCTTT. Translation: CASSLQGRGPEAFF.

The chain joins TRBV1 to TRBJ1-2; the table assigns TRBD1, which was not confirmed against the DNA. TRBV1 is listed as a pseudogene. This CDR3 comprises 16 residues. The chain's CDR3 is CTSSQGRDRGNYGYTF. The CDR3 nucleotides read TGCACCAGCAGCCAAGGTAGGGACAGGGGGAACTATGGCTACACCTTC.

This rearrangement joins TRBV5-4 to TRBJ2-1; 8 nucleotides line up with TRBD2. This CDR3 has 18 amino acids. With V trimmed by 6 bases and J by 1 base, 15 bases remained unmatched. Germline CDR1 SGHNT, CDR2 YYREEE (reference sequence). CDR3 nucleotide sequence: TGTGCCAGCACCCCTAACATCCCCGGGGGGGAGTCCTACAATGAGCAGTTCTTC. Translation: CASTPNIPGGESYNEQFF.

The V call is TRBV27, the J call TRBJ2-1; a possible D gene is TRBD1 (6 bases). V lost 0 bases, J lost 5 bases, and 8 bases lay in between. The CDR3 totals 14 residues. CDR1 MNHEY and CDR2 SMNVEV come from the germline V gene (reference sequence). This chain's CDR3 is CASSLSTGNNEQFF. CDR3 DNA: TGTGCCAGCAGTTTATCAACAGGGAACAATGAGCAGTTCTTC.

The chain joins TRBV7-3 to TRBJ1-1; 11 positions agree with TRBD1. The CDR3 consists of 18 residues. Germline values: CDR1 SGHTA, CDR2 FQGTGA. V lost 4 bases, J lost 1 base, and 11 bases stayed unmatched. For the CDR3, the DNA is TGTGCCAGCAGCTCAGCCGGGACAGGGGGTGTCAAGAACACTGAAGCTTTCTTT. Translated, it gives CASSSAGTGGVKNTEAFF.

The chain employs TRBV7-9 and TRBJ2-7, with 8 positions matching TRBD2. Trimming removed 4 bases from V and 3 bases from J; junction bases left unmatched: 20. From germline, CDR1 is SEHNR and CDR2 FQNEAQ (reference sequence). There are 19 residues in the CDR3. The DNA for the CDR3 is TGTGCCAGCAGCTCCCACGGGCGGGGGGCTGTTGAGGTTCGCTACGAGCAGTACTTC. The encoded protein is CASSSHGRGAVEVRYEQYF.

The chain joins TRBV6-5 to TRBJ1-6, with TRBD1 identical over 12 bases. This CDR3 contains 15 residues. Trimming cost V 6 bases and J 7 bases; bases outside gene matches: 4. The germline CDR1 and CDR2 sequences are MNHEY and SVGAGI. CDR3 residues: CASSVGTGGNSPLHF. The CDR3, as DNA: TGTGCCAGCAGCGTAGGGACAGGGGGCAATTCACCCCTCCACTTT.

This chain uses TRBV9 with TRBJ2-1; 7 bases fit TRBD2. The V gene end was trimmed by 0 bases and the J gene end by 2 bases; junction bases not matched to a gene: 2. The CDR3 totals 15 residues. The germline gives CDR1 SGDLS, CDR2 YYNGEE. CDR3 nucleotide sequence: TGTGCCAGCAGCGTAGGCGGGGGACCCTACAATGAGCAGTTCTTC. It yields the protein CASSVGGGPYNEQFF. Full variable domain (outside the CDR3, taken from reference TRBV9 and TRBJ2-1): DSGVTQTPKHLITATGQRVTLRCSPRSGDLSVYWYQQSLDQGLQFLIQYYNGEERAKGNILERFSAQQFPDLHSELNLSSLELGDSALYFCASSVGGGPYNEQFFGPGTRLTVL.

This clone was picked up one time. The gene calls are TRBV19 and TRBJ1-1; 8 bases are shared with TRBD1. The germline gives CDR1 LNHDA, CDR2 SQIVND (reference sequence). V shed 6 bases and J 6 bases; nucleotides not matched to a gene: 6. The CDR3 sequence is 13 residues long. The CDR3 DNA sequence: TGTGCCAGTAGCCGGGACAGGAGGGCTGAAGCTTTCTTT. Translating gives CASSRDRRAEAFF.

The chain is built from TRBV3-1 (or the pseudogene TRBV3-2) and TRBJ1-5; no reliable D call. The germline V gene has CDR1 LGHDT and CDR2 YNNKEL (reference sequence). The CDR3 runs to 10 residues. Trimming shortened V by 4 bases and J by 10 bases, and 5 bases separated the two germline ends. The CDR3 spells CASSPLPQHF. The CDR3 DNA reads TGTGCCAGCAGCCCCTTACCCCAGCATTTT.

This chain joins TRBV5-6 and TRBJ2-7; D call uncertain. This CDR3 region has 13 residues. Trimming took 4 bases from V and 2 from J, leaving 10 bases between them. Germline lookup yields CDR1 SGHDT and CDR2 YYEEEE. The chain's CDR3 is CASSDTVAYEQYF. For the CDR3, the DNA is TGTGCCAGCAGCGACACAGTTGCCTACGAGCAGTACTTC. Full variable domain (missing parts from reference TRBV5-6 and TRBJ2-7): DAGVTQSPTHLIKTRGQQVTLRCSPKSGHDTVSWYQQALGQGPQFIFQYYEEEERQRGNFPDRFSGHQFPNYSSELNVNALLLGDSALYLCASSDTVAYEQYFGPGTRLTVT.

The genes are TRBV4-2 and TRBJ1-3; D is uncertain. Germline-derived CDR1 and CDR2 are LGHNA and YNFKEQ. CDR3 length: 15 amino acids. Trimming shortened V by 0 bases and J by 2 bases, and 8 bases separated the two germline ends. CDR3 in amino acids: CASSQDMLTGNTIYF. The CDR3 DNA sequence: TGTGCCAGCAGCCAAGATATGTTAACTGGAAACACCATATATTTT.

The chain links TRBV6-6 to TRBJ1-5, with D perhaps TRBD1 (5 bases). Trimming removed 5 bases from V and 5 bases from J, with 13 bases in between. Germline CDR1 and CDR2: MNHNY and SVGAGI (reference sequence). There are 14 residues in the CDR3. The CDR3 region is CASSTQGGYQPQHF. The CDR3 bases are TGTGCCAGCAGTACTCAGGGTGGCTATCAGCCCCAGCATTTT.

The chain is built from TRBV18 and TRBJ1-1, with D possibly being TRBD1 (5 bases). Per germline, CDR1 KGHSH and CDR2 LQKENI. The V and J ends lost 8 bases and 1 base respectively, with 17 bases between them. The CDR3 runs to 15 residues. This CDR3 is CASKLEGHGNTEAFF. In nucleotides, the CDR3 is TGTGCCAGCAAATTGGAGGGGCATGGGAACACTGAAGCTTTCTTT.

The rearrangement uses TRBV5-4 and TRBJ2-5, with 7 nucleotides matching TRBD2. The germline gives CDR1 SGHNT, CDR2 YYREEE (reference sequence). The CDR3 has 15 amino acids. The trim removed 2 bases at V and 2 bases at J, leaving 6 bases unmatched. CDR3 coding DNA: TGTGCCAGCAGCTTTCCAGCGGGGCCGCAAGAGACCCAGTACTTC. Amino acids: CASSFPAGPQETQYF. The whole variable domain, remainder taken from reference TRBV5-4 and TRBJ2-5, is ETGVTQSPTHLIKTRGQQVTLRCSSQSGHNTVSWYQQALGQGPQFIFQYYREEENGRGNFPPRFSGLQFPNYSSELNVNALELDDSALYLCASSFPAGPQETQYFGPGTRLLVL.

DNA of the CDR3: TGTGCCAGCAGCCGCCGGGACAGGGGTGGCGATACGCAGTATTTT. This encodes CASSRRDRGGDTQYF. V is TRBV2 and J is TRBJ2-3; TRBD1 aligns across 10 bases. The CDR3 has 15 amino acids. Germline lookup yields CDR1 SNHLY and CDR2 FYNNEI. V trimming: 6 bases; J trimming: 6 bases; junction bases outside the gene matches: 9.

The rearrangement links TRBV14 to TRBJ1-1; TRBD1 agrees at 7 bases. This CDR3 has 11 residues. Germline trimming cut 4 bases from V and 11 bases from J; bases unmatched to any gene: 4. CDR1 and CDR2 (germline): SGHDN, FVKESK. Here the CDR3 reads CASSRQGLAFF. In nucleotides, the CDR3 is TGTGCCAGCAGCCGACAGGGCCTGGCTTTCTTT.

The V gene is TRBV19, the J gene TRBJ1-2; 10 bases align to TRBD1. This CDR3 is 16 amino acids long. Germline V gene lookup returns CDR1 LNHDA and CDR2 SQIVND (reference sequence). The V and J ends lost 9 bases and 1 base, in that order; junction bases with no gene match: 11. CDR3 loop: CASVASRTGGNYGYTF. DNA of the CDR3: TGTGCCAGCGTTGCCAGCCGGACAGGGGGTAACTATGGCTACACCTTC.

The chain couples TRBV7-2 to TRBJ2-5; D gene unclear. CDR1 is SGHTA and CDR2 is FQGNSA in the germline V gene. Trimming pared 2 bases from V and 4 bases from J, leaving 8 bases between. CDR3 length: 13 amino acids. The CDR3 DNA sequence: TGTGCCAGCAGCTTACCCGGCGGAGAGACCCAGTACTTC. As protein: CASSLPGGETQYF.

The chain couples TRBV7-8 to TRBJ1-4, with D unclear. The CDR3 runs to 16 residues. Per the germline V gene, CDR1 is SGHVS and CDR2 is FQNEAQ. Deletions cut 5 bases from V and 0 bases from J, with 13 bases between. Here the CDR3 DNA reads TGTGCCAGCAGCCGATCGCGGATGGCAACTAATGAAAAACTGTTTTTT. Amino acid sequence: CASSRSRMATNEKLFF.

The genes are TRBV9 and TRBJ2-3, with D possibly being TRBD2 (6 bases). The CDR3 has 14 amino acids. Germline assignment: CDR1 SGDLS and CDR2 YYNGEE. The ends were cut back, 3 bases at V and 3 bases at J, with 11 bases in the middle. The CDR3 nucleotides are TGTGCCAGCAGCGACGGGACTGCTACAGATACGCAGTATTTT. Encoded protein: CASSDGTATDTQYF.

V and J are TRBV5-1 and TRBJ2-3; D unclear. The CDR3 consists of 16 residues. Germline V gene data show CDR1 as SGHRS and CDR2 as YFSETQ. The germline V and J ends were trimmed by 0 bases and 0 bases, with 11 bases remaining between them. CDR3 protein: CASSLGLAPSTDTQYF. The CDR3 DNA reads as TGCGCCAGCAGCTTGGGACTGGCACCTAGCACAGATACGCAGTATTTT.

The V call is TRBV24-1, the J call TRBJ2-3, with 8 bases lining up with TRBD1. Germline CDR1 reads KGHDR; CDR2 reads SFDVKD. The CDR3 sequence is 16 residues long. Trimming cost V 1 base and J 4 bases; bases outside gene matches: 6. The CDR3 sequence: CATSDFKSGGADTQYF. The CDR3 nucleotides are TGTGCCACCAGTGATTTTAAGTCAGGGGGCGCAGATACGCAGTATTTT.

The genes are TRBV4-1 and TRBJ2-2; 9 bases are shared with TRBD1. The germline gives CDR1 MGHRA, CDR2 YSYEKL. The J segment lost 3 bases and the V segment lost 4 bases, leaving 6 bases of the junction unmatched. This CDR3 contains 16 residues. In nucleotides, the CDR3 is TGCGCCAGCAGCCTCCACAGGGGGCAGGACACCGGGGAGCTGTTTTTT. Its protein is CASSLHRGQDTGELFF.

This clone occurred a few times. The J gene is TRBJ1-5, the V gene TRBV7-2; no clear D gene. Germline V CDR1 and CDR2: SGHTA, FQGNSA. V was shortened by 1 base and J by 1 base, with 8 bases between the two germline ends. CDR3 length: 15 amino acids. For the CDR3, the DNA is TGTGCCAGCAGCTTAGACAGACAAAGCAATCAGCCCCAGCATTTT. Translating gives CASSLDRQSNQPQHF.

The chain couples TRBV27 to TRBJ1-1, with 7 positions matching TRBD1. Per germline, CDR1 MNHEY and CDR2 SMNVEV (reference sequence). The trim removed 2 bases at V and 5 bases at J, leaving 8 bases unmatched. The CDR3 runs to 15 residues. CDR3 DNA sequence: TGTGCCAGCAGTTTAAACACAGGGGAAGTAACTGAAGCTTTCTTT. Its protein product is CASSLNTGEVTEAFF.

The rearrangement uses TRBV5-1 and TRBJ1-2, with 9 nucleotides matching TRBD1. With 7 bases clipped from V and 4 bases from J, the junction kept 8 bases outside the gene matches. This CDR3 has 14 residues. Germline CDR1 reads SGHRS; CDR2 reads YFSETQ. The CDR3 loop reads CASWGPDRGYGYTF. CDR3 bases: TGCGCCAGCTGGGGTCCGGACAGGGGCTATGGCTACACCTTC.